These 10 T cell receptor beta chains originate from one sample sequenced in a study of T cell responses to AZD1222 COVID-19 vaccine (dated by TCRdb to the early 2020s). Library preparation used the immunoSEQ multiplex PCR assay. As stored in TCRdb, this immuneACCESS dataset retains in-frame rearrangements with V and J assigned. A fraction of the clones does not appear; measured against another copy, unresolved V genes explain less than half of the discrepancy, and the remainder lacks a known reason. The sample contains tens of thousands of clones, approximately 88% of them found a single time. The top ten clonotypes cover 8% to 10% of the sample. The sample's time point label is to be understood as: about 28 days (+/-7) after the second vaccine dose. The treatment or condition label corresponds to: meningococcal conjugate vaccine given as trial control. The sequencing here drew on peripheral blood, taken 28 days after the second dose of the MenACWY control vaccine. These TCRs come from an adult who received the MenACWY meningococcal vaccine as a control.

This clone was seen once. The CDR3 region has the DNA TGCGCCAGCAGCATAAGGGGCTTACAAGCTTTCTTT. It specifies CASSIRGLQAFF. V is TRBV5-1 and J is TRBJ1-1, with D perhaps matching TRBD1 (5 bases). Germline V lookup: CDR1 SGHRS, CDR2 YFSETQ. The CDR3 sequence is 12 residues long. The ends were cut back, 4 bases at V and 9 bases at J, with 13 bases in the middle.

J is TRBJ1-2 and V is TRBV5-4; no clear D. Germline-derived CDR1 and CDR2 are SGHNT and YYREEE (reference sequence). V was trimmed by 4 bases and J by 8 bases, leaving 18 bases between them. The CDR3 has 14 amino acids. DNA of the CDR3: TGTGCCAGCAGCCCTGACTTCGGGGTTAGGGGCTACACCTTC. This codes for CASSPDFGVRGYTF.

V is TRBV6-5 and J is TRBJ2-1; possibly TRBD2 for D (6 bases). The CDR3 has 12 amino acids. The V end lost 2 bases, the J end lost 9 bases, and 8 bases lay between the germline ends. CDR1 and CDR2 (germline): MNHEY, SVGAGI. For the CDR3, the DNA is TGTGCCAGCAGTTACGTGGGGGGTGAGCAGTTCTTC. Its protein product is CASSYVGGEQFF.

CDR3 coding DNA: TGTGCCTGGAGATTGGGGGGAACACCTATTTCACCCCTCCACTTT. This translates into CAWRLGGTPISPLHF. V is TRBV30 and J is TRBJ1-6, with D possibly matching TRBD1 (5 bases). Per germline, CDR1 GTSNPN and CDR2 SVGIG (reference sequence). The CDR3 is made up of 15 amino acids. V was shortened by 3 bases and J by 9 bases, with 18 bases between the two germline ends.

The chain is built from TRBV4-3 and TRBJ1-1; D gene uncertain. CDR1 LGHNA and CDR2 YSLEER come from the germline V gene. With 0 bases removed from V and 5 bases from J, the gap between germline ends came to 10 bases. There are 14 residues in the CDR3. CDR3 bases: TGCGCCAGCAGCCAAGACCGAACGAGAACTGAAGCTTTCTTT. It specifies CASSQDRTRTEAFF.

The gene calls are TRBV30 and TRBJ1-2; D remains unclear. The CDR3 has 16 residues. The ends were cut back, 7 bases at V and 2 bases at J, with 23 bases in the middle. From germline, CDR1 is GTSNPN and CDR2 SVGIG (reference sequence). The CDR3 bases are TGTGCCTTATACCAGACCACCACGAGAATGAACTATGGCTACACCTTC. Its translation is CALYQTTTRMNYGYTF.

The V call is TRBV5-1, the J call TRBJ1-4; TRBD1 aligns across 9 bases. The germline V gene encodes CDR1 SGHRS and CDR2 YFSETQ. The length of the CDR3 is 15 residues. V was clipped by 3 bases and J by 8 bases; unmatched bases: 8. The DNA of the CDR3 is TGCGCCAGCAGCTCTAACACAGGGGGCAACGAAAAACTGTTTTTT. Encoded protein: CASSSNTGGNEKLFF.

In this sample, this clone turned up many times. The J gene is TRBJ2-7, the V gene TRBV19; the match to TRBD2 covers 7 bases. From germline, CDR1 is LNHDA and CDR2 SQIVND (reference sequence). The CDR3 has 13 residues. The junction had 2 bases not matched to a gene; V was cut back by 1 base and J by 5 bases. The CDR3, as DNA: TGTGCCAGTAGTATAGGGGAGGGTAACGAGCAGTACTTC. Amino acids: CASSIGEGNEQYF. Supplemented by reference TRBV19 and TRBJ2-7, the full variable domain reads DGGITQSPKYLFRKEGQNVTLSCEQNLNHDAMYWYRQDPGQGLRLIYYSQIVNDFQKGDIAEGYSVSREKKESFPLTVTSAQKNPTAFYLCASSIGEGNEQYFGPGTRLTVT.

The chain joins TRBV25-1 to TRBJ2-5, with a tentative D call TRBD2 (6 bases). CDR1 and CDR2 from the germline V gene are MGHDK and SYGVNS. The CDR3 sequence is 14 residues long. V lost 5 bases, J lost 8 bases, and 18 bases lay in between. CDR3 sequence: CASSPPGLDITQYF. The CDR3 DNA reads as TGTGCCAGCAGTCCCCCGGGACTGGATATTACCCAGTACTTC.

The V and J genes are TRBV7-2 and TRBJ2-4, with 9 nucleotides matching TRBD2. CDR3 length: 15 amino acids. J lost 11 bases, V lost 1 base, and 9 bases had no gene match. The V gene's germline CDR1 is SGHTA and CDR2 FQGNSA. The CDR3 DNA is TGTGCCAGCAGCTTAGATAGTGGCGGGGGGGGCCTTCAGTACTTC. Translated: CASSLDSGGGGLQYF.